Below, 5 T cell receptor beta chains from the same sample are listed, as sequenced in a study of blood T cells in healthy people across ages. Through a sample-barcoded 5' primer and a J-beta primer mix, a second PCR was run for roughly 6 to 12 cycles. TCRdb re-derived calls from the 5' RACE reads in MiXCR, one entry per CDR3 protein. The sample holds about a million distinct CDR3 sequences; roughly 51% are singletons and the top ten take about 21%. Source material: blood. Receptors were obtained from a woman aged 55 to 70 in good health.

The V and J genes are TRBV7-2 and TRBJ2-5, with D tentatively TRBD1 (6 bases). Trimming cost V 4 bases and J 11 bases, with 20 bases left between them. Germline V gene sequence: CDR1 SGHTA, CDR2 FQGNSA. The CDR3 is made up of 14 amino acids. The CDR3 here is CASSYRQGLGEQYF. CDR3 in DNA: TGTGCCAGCAGCTATAGGCAGGGGTTGGGGGAGCAGTACTTC.

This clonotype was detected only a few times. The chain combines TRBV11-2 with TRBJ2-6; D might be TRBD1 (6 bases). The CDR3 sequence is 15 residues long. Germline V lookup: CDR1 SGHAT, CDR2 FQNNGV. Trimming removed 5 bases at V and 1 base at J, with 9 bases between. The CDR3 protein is CASSTQGSGANVLTF. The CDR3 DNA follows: TGTGCCAGCAGCACTCAGGGGTCTGGGGCCAACGTCCTGACTTTC. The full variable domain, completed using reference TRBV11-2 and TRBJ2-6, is EAGVAQSPRYKIIEKRQSVAFWCNPISGHATLYWYQQILGQGPKLLIQFQNNGVVDDSQLPKDRFSAERLKGVDSTLKIQPAKLEDSAVYLCASSTQGSGANVLTFGAGSRLTVL.

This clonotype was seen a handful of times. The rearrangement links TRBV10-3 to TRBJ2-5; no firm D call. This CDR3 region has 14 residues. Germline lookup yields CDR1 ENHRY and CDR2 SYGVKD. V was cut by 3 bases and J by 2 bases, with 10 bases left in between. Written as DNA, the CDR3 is TGTGCCATCAGTGATAGGATTAATCAAGAGACCCAGTACTTC. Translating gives CAISDRINQETQYF.

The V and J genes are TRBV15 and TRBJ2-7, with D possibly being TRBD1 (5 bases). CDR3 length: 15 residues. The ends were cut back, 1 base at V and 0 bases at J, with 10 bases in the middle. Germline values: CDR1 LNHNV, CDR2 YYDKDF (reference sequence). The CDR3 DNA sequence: TGTGCCACCAGCAGAGGCCTAGACAGCTCCTACGAGCAGTACTTC. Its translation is CATSRGLDSSYEQYF.

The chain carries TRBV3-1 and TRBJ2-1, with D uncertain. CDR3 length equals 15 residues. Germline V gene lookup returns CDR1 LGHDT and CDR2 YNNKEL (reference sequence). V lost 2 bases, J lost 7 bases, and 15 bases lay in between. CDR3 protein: CASSQLSRYSNEQFF. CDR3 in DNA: TGTGCCAGCAGCCAATTGTCTCGATACTCTAATGAGCAGTTCTTC.